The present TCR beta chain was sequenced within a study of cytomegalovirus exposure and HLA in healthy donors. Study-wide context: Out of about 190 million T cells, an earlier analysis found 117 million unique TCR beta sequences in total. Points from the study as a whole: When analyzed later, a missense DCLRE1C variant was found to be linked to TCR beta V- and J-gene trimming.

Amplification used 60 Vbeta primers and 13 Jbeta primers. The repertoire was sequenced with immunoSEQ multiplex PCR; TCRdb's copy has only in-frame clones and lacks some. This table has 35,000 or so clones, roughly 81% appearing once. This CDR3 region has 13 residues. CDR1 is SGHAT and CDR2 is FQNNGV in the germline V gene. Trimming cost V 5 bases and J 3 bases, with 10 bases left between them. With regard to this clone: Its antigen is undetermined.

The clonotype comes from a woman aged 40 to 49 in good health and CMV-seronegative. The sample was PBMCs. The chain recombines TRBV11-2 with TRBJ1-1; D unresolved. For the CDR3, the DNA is TGTGCCAGCAGCCCACGGTTGGACACTGAAGCTTTCTTT. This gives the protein CASSPRLDTEAFF.